This TCR beta chain stems from a study of T-cell memory formation after mild COVID-19. Findings of the study overall: Among CD4+ contracting clones, most were CM and EM, and CD8+ ones EMRA.

TCRdb reprocessed the 5' RACE reads via MiXCR and lists one record per CDR3 protein. The sample lists under 450,000 distinct CDR3 sequences; under 25% were seen once. The length of the CDR3 is 13 residues. Per germline, CDR1 SGDLS and CDR2 YYNGEE. With 3 bases clipped from V and 9 bases from J, the junction kept 4 bases outside the gene matches. Comment on this clonotype: Its matching antigen is unknown.

This receptor was taken from a man younger than 30 who had mild COVID-19 (a few samples of this study predate the infection). Cell type and time point are not known. The chain couples TRBV9 to TRBJ2-1; 9 bases match TRBD1. The sequenced material came from PBMCs or a T cell subset sorted from them (not recorded which). CDR3: CASSATGGGEQFF. CDR3 bases: TGTGCCAGCAGCGCTACAGGGGGCGGTGAGCAGTTCTTC.